The present T cell receptor (beta chain) was sequenced within a study of control samples from healthy donors and cancer patients. The assay was immunoSEQ multiplex PCR, and TCRdb's table has in-frame clones only and misses some. The sample has 75,000 to 90,000 clones, about nine tenths seen once. This clone was seen a single time. Germline values: CDR1 SGHNT, CDR2 YYREEE (reference sequence). V was trimmed by 0 bases and J by 0 bases, leaving 4 bases between them. CDR3 length: 15 amino acids. The genes are TRBV5-4 and TRBJ2-6; D call uncertain. The sequencing input was PBMCs. This TCR was sampled from a woman aged 50 to 60 with colorectal cancer. The CDR3: CASSLGHSGANVLTF. For the CDR3, the DNA is TGTGCCAGCAGCTTGGGACACTCTGGGGCCAACGTCCTGACTTTC. Full variable domain (remainder filled in from reference TRBV5-4 and TRBJ2-6): ETGVTQSPTHLIKTRGQQVTLRCSSQSGHNTVSWYQQALGQGPQFIFQYYREEENGRGNFPPRFSGLQFPNYSSELNVNALELDDSALYLCASSLGHSGANVLTFGAGSRLTVL.